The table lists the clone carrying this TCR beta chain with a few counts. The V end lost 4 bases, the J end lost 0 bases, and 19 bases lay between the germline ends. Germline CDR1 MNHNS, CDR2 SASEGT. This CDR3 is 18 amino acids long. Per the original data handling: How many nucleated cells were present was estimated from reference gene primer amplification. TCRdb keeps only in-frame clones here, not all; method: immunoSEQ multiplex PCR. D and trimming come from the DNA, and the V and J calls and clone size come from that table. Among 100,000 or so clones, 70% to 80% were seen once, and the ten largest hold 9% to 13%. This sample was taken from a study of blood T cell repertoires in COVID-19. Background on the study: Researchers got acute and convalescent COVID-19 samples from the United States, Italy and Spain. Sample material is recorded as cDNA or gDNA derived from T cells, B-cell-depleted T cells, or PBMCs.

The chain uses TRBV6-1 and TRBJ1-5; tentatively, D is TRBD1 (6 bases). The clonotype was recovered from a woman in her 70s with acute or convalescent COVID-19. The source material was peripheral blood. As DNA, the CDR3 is TGTGCCAGCAGTGCCTTAGGCAGGGGATTAAATAGCAATCAGCCCCAGCATTTT. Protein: CASSALGRGLNSNQPQHF.